The 20 T cell receptor beta chains reported below all come from one sample, sequenced in a study of shared clonotypes between healthy human individuals. TCRdb's table, derived via immunoSEQ multiplex PCR, lists solely in-frame clones and lacks some. The sample has some 2,400,000 clones; nearly 97% are singletons. The specimen sequenced was naive CD4+ T cells sorted from blood. Subset reported: CD45RA+ positively selected. These receptors came from a young man in good health.

Only a few counts were recorded for this clone. In the same sample, other DNA sequences code for this CDR3. The CDR3 DNA reads as TGTGCCAGCAGCTTATCAGGGAACTATGGCTACACCTTC. Encoded protein: CASSLSGNYGYTF. The rearrangement joins TRBV11-2 to TRBJ1-2; D is possibly TRBD1 (5 bases). Germline V lookup: CDR1 SGHAT, CDR2 FQNNGV. There are 13 residues in the CDR3. V was cut by 2 bases and J by 2 bases, with 6 bases left in between.

The gene calls are TRBV15 and TRBJ2-7; 8 nucleotides line up with TRBD2. The CDR3 loop spans 16 amino acids. Germline trimming cut 3 bases from V and 2 bases from J; bases unmatched to any gene: 9. The germline CDR1 and CDR2 sequences are LNHNV and YYDKDF (reference sequence). CDR3 nucleotides: TGTGCCACCAGCAGGGGGCCACTAGCGGACGCCTACGAGCAGTACTTC. It codes for CATSRGPLADAYEQYF.

V and J are TRBV30 and TRBJ2-7; no definite D call. The CDR3 covers 12 residues. The ends were cut back, 4 bases at V and 0 bases at J, with 7 bases in the middle. Germline V gene data show CDR1 as GTSNPN and CDR2 as SVGIG (reference sequence). CDR3: CAWKVNSYEQYF. CDR3 nucleotide sequence: TGTGCCTGGAAGGTGAACTCCTACGAGCAGTACTTC.

In this sample, this clone turned up once. This chain links TRBV6-5 with TRBJ2-7; 9 bases match TRBD1. The CDR3 has 16 amino acids. Trimming cost V 1 base and J 4 bases; bases outside gene matches: 8. Germline loops: CDR1 MNHEY, CDR2 SVGAGI. The DNA for the CDR3 is TGTGCCAGCAGTTACTTCGGGACAGGGTCGTTTTACGAGCAGTACTTC. Amino acid sequence: CASSYFGTGSFYEQYF.

The chain couples TRBV5-6 to TRBJ2-7, with TRBD2 as a possible D gene (5 bases). The CDR3 runs to 15 residues. The V end was cut by 2 bases, the J end by 0 bases, with 12 bases between. Germline CDR1 SGHDT, CDR2 YYEEEE. The CDR3 DNA reads as TGTGCCAGCAGCTTAGGACTGGAATCCTCCTACGAGCAGTACTTC. It encodes CASSLGLESSYEQYF.

V is TRBV11-3 and J is TRBJ2-5; a weak D match, TRBD2 (5 bases). The CDR3 is 15 residues long. V shed 1 base and J shed 2 bases, with 11 bases lying between them. Germline CDR1 SGHNT, CDR2 YENEEA. The DNA of the CDR3 is TGTGCCAGCAGCTTAGGAGGGCGGCAGCAAGAGACCCAGTACTTC. Translated, it gives CASSLGGRQQETQYF.

This clone was observed a single time. The chain recombines TRBV2 with TRBJ1-5, with TRBD1 identical over 8 bases. The CDR3 runs to 14 residues. Germline loops: CDR1 SNHLY, CDR2 FYNNEI. The V segment lost 5 bases and the J segment 5 bases; nucleotides outside the gene matches: 5. The CDR3 sequence is CASSITGGHQPQHF. CDR3 coding DNA: TGTGCCAGCAGTATTACAGGGGGGCATCAGCCCCAGCATTTT. The full variable domain, rest sourced from reference TRBV2 and TRBJ1-5, is EPEVTQTPSHQVTQMGQEVILRCVPISNHLYFYWYRQILGQKVEFLVSFYNNEISEKSEIFDDQFSVERPDGSNFTLKIRSTKLEDSAMYFCASSITGGHQPQHFGDGTRLSIL.

To note about this clone: In the same sample, other DNA sequences code for this CDR3. V usage is TRBV18 and J usage is TRBJ1-4; D ambiguous. Germline assignment: CDR1 KGHSH and CDR2 LQKENI. The CDR3 runs 13 residues. Trimming pared 3 bases from V and 0 bases from J, leaving 2 bases between. As DNA, the CDR3 is TGTGCCAGCTCACCCTCAACTAATGAAAAACTGTTTTTT. Translation: CASSPSTNEKLFF.

The chain combines TRBV6-6 with TRBJ1-1, with TRBD1 as a possible D gene (5 bases). The CDR3 contains 15 residues. Trimming removed 2 bases at V and 0 bases at J, with 10 bases between. Germline-derived CDR1 and CDR2 are MNHNY and SVGAGI (reference sequence). The DNA for the CDR3 is TGTGCCAGCAGTTACACCAGGGAGATGAACACTGAAGCTTTCTTT. It encodes CASSYTREMNTEAFF.

The count of this clone is one. At the DNA level, this CDR3 is encoded by other sequences in the same sample as well. The chain is built from TRBV30 and TRBJ2-7; D is unresolved. Germline CDR1 and CDR2: GTSNPN and SVGIG (reference sequence). There are 11 residues in the CDR3. V dropped 3 bases and J dropped 4 bases, with 7 bases sitting between them. CDR3 bases: TGTGCCTGGAGCGGCCCATACGAGCAGTACTTC. It yields the protein CAWSGPYEQYF.

The chain uses TRBV19 and TRBJ2-5, with 10 bases that match TRBD1. CDR1 LNHDA and CDR2 SQIVND come from the germline V gene (reference sequence). The CDR3 sequence is 16 residues long. The ends lost 6 bases at V and 0 bases at J; junction bases unmatched: 7. The CDR3 DNA is TGTGCCAGTAGCAGGGACAGGGGCCAGTACCAAGAGACCCAGTACTTC. Its protein is CASSRDRGQYQETQYF. Drawing the rest from reference TRBV19 and TRBJ2-5, the complete variable domain is DGGITQSPKYLFRKEGQNVTLSCEQNLNHDAMYWYRQDPGQGLRLIYYSQIVNDFQKGDIAEGYSVSREKKESFPLTVTSAQKNPTAFYLCASSRDRGQYQETQYFGPGTRLLVL.

This chain uses TRBV7-9 with TRBJ2-7; 11 nucleotides agree with TRBD2. Germline V gene data show CDR1 as SEHNR and CDR2 as FQNEAQ (reference sequence). Germline trimming cut 0 bases from V and 6 bases from J; bases unmatched to any gene: 1. This CDR3 is built from 14 residues. The CDR3 loop is CASSLATSGSEQYF. The CDR3 bases are TGTGCCAGCAGCTTAGCAACTAGCGGGAGCGAGCAGTACTTC. Combining the CDR3 with reference TRBV7-9 and TRBJ2-7 gives the whole variable domain DTGVSQNPRHKITKRGQNVTFRCDPISEHNRLYWYRQTLGQGPEFLTYFQNEAQLEKSRLLSDRFSAERPKGSFSTLEIQRTEQGDSAMYLCASSLATSGSEQYFGPGTRLTVT.

This clone appeared a single time. The rearrangement joins TRBV5-6 to TRBJ2-3, with D hard to call. CDR1 and CDR2 (germline): SGHDT, YYEEEE. V was clipped by 2 bases and J by 4 bases, with 8 bases between them. The CDR3 runs to 13 residues. This CDR3 is CASSLTEPDTQYF. CDR3 sequence (DNA): TGTGCCAGCAGCTTAACCGAGCCAGATACGCAGTATTTT.

V usage is TRBV2 and J usage is TRBJ2-7, with D perhaps matching TRBD1 (6 bases). This CDR3 has 14 amino acids. V lost 10 bases and J lost 5, with 21 bases in between. CDR1 SNHLY and CDR2 FYNNEI come from the germline V gene. The CDR3 is CATSPEQGRNEQYF. The CDR3 DNA reads TGTGCCACCTCTCCCGAACAGGGTAGAAACGAGCAGTACTTC.

This clone was counted once. This CDR3 is also generated by other DNA sequences in the sample. The rearrangement joins TRBV6-5 to TRBJ2-7; perhaps TRBD2 as D (6 bases). This CDR3 has 11 amino acids. Germline CDR1 is MNHEY and CDR2 is SVGAGI. The ends were cut back, 4 bases at V and 6 bases at J, with 7 bases in the middle. CDR3 residues: CASSSEGEQYF. The CDR3 bases are TGTGCCAGCAGTTCGGAGGGCGAGCAGTACTTC.

J is TRBJ2-2 and V is TRBV30; D ambiguous. The CDR3 consists of 12 residues. V lost 3 bases and J lost 6, with 8 bases in between. Germline V gene sequence: CDR1 GTSNPN, CDR2 SVGIG (reference sequence). The CDR3 DNA reads TGTGCCTGGAGCCCAGTCGCCGGGGAGCTGTTTTTT. Its translation: CAWSPVAGELFF.

V usage is TRBV4-1 and J usage is TRBJ2-1, with 9 bases fitting TRBD2. Germline CDR1 reads MGHRA; CDR2 reads YSYEKL. This CDR3 has 16 residues. J was trimmed by 9 bases and V by 0 bases; bases with no gene match: 9. The CDR3 protein is CASSQDLAGRVGEQFF. CDR3 nucleotide sequence: TGCGCCAGCAGCCAAGATCTAGCGGGAAGGGTCGGTGAGCAGTTCTTC.

The chain recombines TRBV2 with TRBJ2-2; 8 bases line up with TRBD2. CDR3 length equals 15 residues. V shed 4 bases and J 8 bases; nucleotides not matched to a gene: 9. Germline CDR1 is SNHLY and CDR2 is FYNNEI. CDR3 sequence (DNA): TGTGCCAGCAGTGGTAGCGGGGTCCCAAATGGGGAGCTGTTTTTT. This translates into CASSGSGVPNGELFF.

This clone has only one observation. The V gene is TRBV7-9, the J gene TRBJ2-6; no reliable D call. This CDR3 spans 15 amino acids. V gave up 3 bases and J gave up 0 bases, with 6 bases separating them. Germline CDR1 reads SEHNR; CDR2 reads FQNEAQ (reference sequence). The CDR3 coding sequence is TGTGCCAGCAGCTTTACGGGCTCTGGGGCCAACGTCCTGACTTTC. Residues: CASSFTGSGANVLTF.

The genes are TRBV27 and TRBJ1-1, with a possible D match to TRBD1 (5 bases). The V end was cut by 2 bases, the J end by 6 bases, with 7 bases between. The CDR3 is 12 amino acids. Germline-derived CDR1 and CDR2 are MNHEY and SMNVEV (reference sequence). CDR3 sequence (DNA): TGTGCCAGCAGTTTAAGCAGGGCTGAAGCTTTCTTT. Protein sequence: CASSLSRAEAFF.